This T cell receptor (beta chain) emerged from a study of T cells in Graves' hyperthyroidism and ophthalmopathy. This clonotype was observed many times. Out of 10 ml of fresh peripheral blood came the PBMCs. This CDR3 comprises 17 residues. CDR1 and CDR2 from the germline V gene are KGHSH and LQKENI. After removal of 3 bases from V and 6 bases from J, the junction contained 12 bases not matched to a gene. It was RNA transcripts that yielded the amplified TCR beta CDR3 regions. Primed by the HTBI set, a first-round RT-PCR was run on the TCR CDR3. TCRdb ran MiXCR on the multiplex PCR reads and lists one entry per CDR3 protein. The table lists a few hundred thousand distinct CDR3 sequences, roughly 15% of them singletons.

This chain joins TRBV18 and TRBJ2-7; 12 positions match TRBD2. The source material was blood. The sequence derives from a woman between 35 and 50 years old with Graves' ophthalmopathy. The CDR3 is CASSPWTSGILRAEQYF. As DNA, the CDR3 is TGTGCCAGCTCACCCTGGACTAGCGGGATCCTTCGGGCCGAGCAGTACTTC.